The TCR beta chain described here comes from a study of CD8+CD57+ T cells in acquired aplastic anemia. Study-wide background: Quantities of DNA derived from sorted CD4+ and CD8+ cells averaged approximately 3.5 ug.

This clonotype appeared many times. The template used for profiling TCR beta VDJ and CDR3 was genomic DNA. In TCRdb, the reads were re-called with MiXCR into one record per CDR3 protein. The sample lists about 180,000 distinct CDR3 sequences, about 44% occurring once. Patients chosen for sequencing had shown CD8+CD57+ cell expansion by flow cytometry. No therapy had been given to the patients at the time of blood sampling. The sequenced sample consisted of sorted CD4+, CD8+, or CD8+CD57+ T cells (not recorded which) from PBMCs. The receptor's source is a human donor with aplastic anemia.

CDR3 sequence reads: CASSPQTSVQETQYF. In DNA, the CDR3 is TGTGCCAGCTCACCACAAACTAGCGTCCAAGAGACCCAGTACTTC. The genes are TRBV18 and TRBJ2-5; TRBD2 agrees at 7 bases. The CDR3 length is 15 residues. J lost 1 base, V lost 1 base, and 3 bases had no gene match. CDR1 and CDR2 from the germline V gene are KGHSH and LQKENI. Supplemented by reference TRBV18 and TRBJ2-5, the full variable domain reads NAGVMQNPRHLVRRRGQEARLRCSPMKGHSHVYWYRQLPEEGLKFMVYLQKENIIDESGMPKERFSAEFPKEGPSILRIQQVVRGDSAAYFCASSPQTSVQETQYFGPGTRLLVL.